The sequence of this T cell receptor beta chain was determined in a study of blood T cell repertoires in COVID-19 (dated by TCRdb to 2020 to 2022). Some background on the complete study: The collaborator samples originated in the United States, Italy and Spain and spanned the acute and convalescent phases of COVID-19. The repertoires were released in a freely available public database meant as a resource for research on the immune response to SARS-CoV-2. The material from the prospective study consisted of cDNA or gDNA derived from T cells, B-cell-depleted T cells, or PBMCs. HLA class I and class II types, where available, came from metadata supplied by the sample provider rather than from assay-based typing. The sample metadata nearly always contained a de-identified subject ID, COVID-19 status, age in years and sex. Samples came from the ongoing ImmuneRACE study (first 160 participants) plus 1,254 subjects from 6 global collaborators. Deeply sampled blood TCRbeta repertoires from subjects exposed to, actively infected with, or recovered from COVID-19 were included in the dataset. Results the study describes overall, beyond this receptor: Clinical and demographic metadata were provided uncurated, with the amount varying by source and participant.

TCRbeta CDR3 regions were amplified from genomic DNA by means of the immunoSEQ Assay, a bias-controlled multiplex PCR. On the study's bioinformatics: The number of nucleated cells in each sample was estimated from the amplification of reference gene primers within the assay. To quantify the absolute abundance of each unique TCRbeta CDR3 rearrangement, sequence reads were collapsed and filtered. For each sample, productive Simpson clonality was calculated as the square root of Simpson's diversity index over productive rearrangements. TCRdb took over this immuneACCESS table, retaining in-frame rearrangements with V and J assigned. Such tables are incomplete; in checked studies, under half of the missing clones stem from an unresolved V gene, and the remainder is unexplained. That table supplies the V and J calls and clone size; D and trimming were determined from the DNA. The table for this sample lists roughly 380,000 clones; around nine tenths of them were counted only once. The leading ten clones occupy 3.9% of the sample.

In Seattle, one collaborating source enrolled patients while the infection was active and tracked those patients longitudinally over the course of disease. Collaborating institutions collected whole blood in K2EDTA tubes following their own protocols. For TCRbeta analysis, collaborators shipped samples in one of three forms: frozen whole blood, isolated PBMCs, or DNA extracted from either of those sample types. Measured from the cysteine to the phenylalanine, the CDR3 is 14 residues long. This entry keeps only the CDR3 DNA: 42 bases, framed from base 1. For CDR1 and CDR2, the germline V gene (reference sequence) lists SGHKS and YYEKEE. The V end gives up 2 bases and the J end 4 bases, leaving 5 bases in the junction not matched to a gene. Remarks on this clone: Its antigen is not yet known. Base-call qualities are not available, and no considerably larger clone is one nucleotide away.

The sequenced sample was peripheral blood. The TCR sequence derives from a woman aged 60-75 years with COVID-19, enrolled during active disease. This chain joins TRBV5-5 to TRBJ1-1, and 7 junction bases match TRBD1. The CDR3: CASSLDDRATEAFF. The sequence in DNA is TGTGCCAGCAGCTTAGACGACAGGGCCACTGAAGCTTTCTTT.